This T cell receptor beta chain is from a study of blood T cell repertoires in COVID-19. Study information: COVID-19 samples from acute and convalescent phases originated in the United States, Italy and Spain.

The CDR3 covers 16 residues. Per germline, CDR1 KGHSH and CDR2 LQKENI. Trimming stripped 0 bases from V and 2 bases from J, with 11 bases between. As processed by the authors: Scientists estimated how many nucleated cells there were by amplifying reference gene primers. Assay used: immunoSEQ multiplex PCR; TCRdb lists only in-frame clones, some missing. The V and J calls and clone size come from that table; D and trimming were worked out from the DNA. The repertoire has roughly 70,000 clones, 90% of them found once; the top ten carry approximately 6.3%. The sequencing sample was made of peripheral blood. V gene TRBV18 combines with J gene TRBJ1-5; D not certain. This TCR came from a woman at least 80 years old with active COVID-19. The CDR3 is CASSPPNWERNQPQHF. Written as DNA, the CDR3 is TGTGCCAGCTCACCACCGAACTGGGAGCGCAATCAGCCCCAGCATTTT. The whole variable domain, remainder taken from reference TRBV18 and TRBJ1-5, is NAGVMQNPRHLVRRRGQEARLRCSPMKGHSHVYWYRQLPEEGLKFMVYLQKENIIDESGMPKERFSAEFPKEGPSILRIQQVVRGDSAAYFCASSPPNWERNQPQHFGDGTRLSIL.